These 10 T cell receptor beta chains came from one sample sequenced in a study of CD8+CD57+ T cells in acquired aplastic anemia. Genomic DNA constituted the template upon which TCR beta VDJ and CDR3 profiling was performed. TCRdb redid the calling of the reads with MiXCR, one entry per CDR3 protein. The table lists 150,000 to 200,000 distinct CDR3 sequences, roughly half of them singletons. Sequencing involved patients with CD8+CD57+ cell expansion previously shown by flow cytometry. Source material: sorted CD4+, CD8+, or CD8+CD57+ T cells (not recorded which) from PBMCs. These receptors were obtained from a human donor with aplastic anemia.

This clonotype showed up just a few times. This chain connects TRBV29-1 to TRBJ2-3; 8 positions match TRBD2. J was trimmed by 2 bases and V by 4 bases; bases with no gene match: 8. This CDR3 contains 15 residues. The V gene's germline CDR1 is SQVTM and CDR2 ANQGSEA. CDR3 loop: CSVVPAGATTDTQYF. The CDR3, as DNA: TGCAGCGTTGTACCAGCGGGGGCCACCACAGATACGCAGTATTTT.

Turning to this clonotype: At one end the junction does not follow the germline gene, possibly because of a read error. This sequence joins TRBV7-2 and TRBJ1-4, with D maybe TRBD1 (5 bases). Germline V lookup: CDR1 SGHTA, CDR2 FQGNSA. The CDR3 sequence is 15 residues long. DNA of the CDR3: TGTGCCAGCGGCGAGCTGGGGGGTACTAATGAAAAACTGTCTTTT. Its translation is CASGELGGTNEKLSF.

V gene TRBV25-1 combines with J gene TRBJ1-1; possibly TRBD1 for D (5 bases). The CDR3 covers 15 residues. The V gene lost 3 bases and the J gene lost 1 base, with 12 bases spanning the gap. Germline CDR1 is MGHDK and CDR2 is SYGVNS. CDR3 protein: CASSDPKRGNTEAFF. CDR3 nucleotide sequence: TGTGCCAGCAGTGACCCCAAGAGGGGGAACACTGAAGCTTTCTTT.

The gene calls are TRBV24-1 and TRBJ2-5; D gene ambiguous. Per germline, CDR1 KGHDR and CDR2 SFDVKD. The CDR3 length is 13 residues. Trimming pared 8 bases from V and 1 base from J, leaving 10 bases between. CDR3 region: CATNDGSQETQYF. Written as DNA, the CDR3 is TGTGCCACCAACGACGGAAGCCAAGAGACCCAGTACTTC.

This clonotype occurred many times. This chain links TRBV20-1 with TRBJ2-4; D is possibly TRBD2 (6 bases). The length of the CDR3 is 14 residues. Trimming pared 4 bases from V and 8 bases from J, leaving 18 bases between. Looked up from germline, CDR1 is DFQATT and CDR2 is SNEGSKA (reference sequence). The CDR3 nucleotides are TGCAGTGCTATTTTTGGAGGGAGTATGGACATTCAGTACTTC. This gives the protein CSAIFGGSMDIQYF.

In its sample, this clonotype was seen many times. The J gene is TRBJ2-1, the V gene TRBV5-6; D is possibly TRBD1 (5 bases). The CDR3 is 14 amino acids. V shed 5 bases and J shed 5 bases, with 14 bases lying between them. Per germline, CDR1 SGHDT and CDR2 YYEEEE. The CDR3 reads CASRGGVQDNEQFF. CDR3 nucleotide sequence: TGTGCCAGCAGAGGTGGGGTACAGGACAATGAGCAGTTCTTC.

The genes are TRBV2 and TRBJ2-7; 8 bases map to TRBD1. There are 17 residues in the CDR3. Trimming removed 2 bases from V and 1 base from J; junction bases left unmatched: 10. Germline V gene data show CDR1 as SNHLY and CDR2 as FYNNEI. The CDR3 spells CASSERQGMGFSYEQYF. The CDR3 nucleotides are TGTGCCAGCAGTGAAAGACAGGGGATGGGGTTTTCCTACGAGCAGTACTTC.

The chain recombines TRBV29-1 with TRBJ2-1; D is uncertain. The CDR3 contains 14 residues. The ends were cut back, 3 bases at V and 0 bases at J, with 9 bases in the middle. Germline assignment: CDR1 SQVTM and CDR2 ANQGSEA. The CDR3 region is CSVDSVRSYNEQFF. In DNA form, the CDR3 reads TGCAGCGTTGATTCCGTTCGCTCCTACAATGAGCAGTTCTTC.

The rearrangement joins TRBV29-1 to TRBJ2-1, with a tentative D call TRBD2 (6 bases). Germline V CDR1 and CDR2: SQVTM, ANQGSEA. The CDR3 runs to 15 residues. Trimming took 7 bases from V and 0 from J, leaving 16 bases between them. The CDR3 DNA reads TGCAGCGCGGAGAGTGGGAGGAGCTCCTACAATGAGCAGTTCTTC. Its protein product is CSAESGRSSYNEQFF.

This clonotype was observed many times. V gene TRBV5-1 combines with J gene TRBJ2-7; D gene ambiguous. Germline values: CDR1 SGHRS, CDR2 YFSETQ. The CDR3 totals 14 residues. V lost 0 bases and J 5 bases, leaving 12 bases between the germline ends. The CDR3 DNA sequence: TGCGCCAGCAGCTTGGCCAGCCGGAGAAACGAGCAGTACTTC. This sequence encodes CASSLASRRNEQYF.